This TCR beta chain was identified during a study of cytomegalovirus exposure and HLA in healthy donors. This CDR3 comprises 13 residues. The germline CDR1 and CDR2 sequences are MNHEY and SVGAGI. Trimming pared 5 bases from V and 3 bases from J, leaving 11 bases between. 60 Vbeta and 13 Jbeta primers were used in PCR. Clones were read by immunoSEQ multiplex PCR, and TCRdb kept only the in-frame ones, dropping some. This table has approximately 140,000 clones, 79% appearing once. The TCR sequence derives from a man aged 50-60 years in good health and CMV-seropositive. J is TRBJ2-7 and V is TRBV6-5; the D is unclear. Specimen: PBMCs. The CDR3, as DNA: TGTGCCAGCAGTCGCGGAACTTACTACGAGCAGTACTTC. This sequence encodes CASSRGTYYEQYF.